This section outlines one T cell receptor (beta chain) sequence together with its context. Its target is not known. Time point given: baseline, week 1 (first vaccination visit). Treatment reported: pre-vaccination baseline after standard-of-care therapy. New WHO grade 3 or 4 IDH1-mutant, ATRX-lost astrocytomas were present in all donors. These data are taken from a study of a mutant IDH1 vaccine in newly diagnosed glioma. Overall study: Treated patients had a mean age of roughly 40 years and an approximately 60% male, 37.5% female split. Patients previously underwent radiotherapy, temozolomide, or both, and most underwent both.

Study-level results: Variations in leading peripheral T cell clonotypes appeared to have no connection with pseudoprogression.

The CDR3 is made up of 14 amino acids. Between the trimmed V and J ends, which lost 0 bases and 12 bases, there was a span of 17 bases. CDR1 is SEHNR, CDR2 FQNEAQ, per germline (reference sequence). Assay used: immunoSEQ multiplex PCR; TCRdb lists only in-frame clones, some missing. Of fewer than 100,000 clones listed, approximately 90% were seen once; the top ten hold less than 0.65%. Sequencing used PBMCs, obtained from a glioma patient treated with radiotherapy, temozolomide or both. The receptor's source is a woman aged 45-65 years with glioma. The chain carries TRBV7-9 and TRBJ1-2; D is possibly TRBD1 (6 bases). CDR3 sequence (DNA): TGTGCCAGCAGCTTAGCAGAAGGGTGGGGGCAGCACACCTTC. Amino acids: CASSLAEGWGQHTF.